These 30 T cell receptor beta chains were sequenced from one sample in a study of blood T cell repertoires in COVID-19. Measured with immunoSEQ multiplex PCR; TCRdb has only the in-frame clones, and not every one. Found here are around 200,000 clones, 87% of them singletons; the top ten hold 3.7%. The sequenced sample was peripheral blood. The receptor set was obtained from a man aged 18 to 30 with active or convalescent COVID-19.

This chain connects TRBV28 to TRBJ1-6, with TRBD1 as a possible D gene (5 bases). The V gene lost 6 bases and the J gene lost 3 bases, with 12 bases spanning the gap. The CDR3 extends over 15 amino acids. The germline V gene encodes CDR1 MDHEN and CDR2 SYDVKM. This chain's CDR3 is CASRPTVNYNSPLHF. CDR3 nucleotide sequence: TGTGCCAGCAGGCCGACAGTAAACTATAATTCACCCCTCCACTTT.

The gene calls are TRBV5-1 and TRBJ1-1, with 8 bases fitting TRBD1. The CDR3 contains 17 residues. The ends lost 3 bases at V and 5 bases at J; junction bases unmatched: 15. The germline V gene has CDR1 SGHRS and CDR2 YFSETQ. The CDR3 DNA sequence: TGCGCCAGCAGCTCCTGGACAGGGACCCTTGTTCGAACTGAAGCTTTCTTT. This gives the protein CASSSWTGTLVRTEAFF.

J is TRBJ2-5 and V is TRBV5-1; 8 bases line up with TRBD1. The CDR3 is made up of 13 amino acids. Per germline, CDR1 SGHRS and CDR2 YFSETQ. V was clipped by 4 bases and J by 7 bases; unmatched bases: 6. The CDR3 region is CASSPDREGTQYF. For the CDR3, the DNA is TGCGCCAGCAGCCCGGACAGGGAAGGGACCCAGTACTTC.

This clone was detected a few times. V usage is TRBV6-5 and J usage is TRBJ1-1, with TRBD1 matching 7 bases. The V gene end was trimmed by 8 bases and the J gene end by 0 bases; junction bases not matched to a gene: 3. CDR3 size: 13 residues. CDR1 and CDR2 from the germline V gene are MNHEY and SVGAGI. DNA of the CDR3: TGTGCCAGCCGGGACAGAATGAACACTGAAGCTTTCTTT. This sequence encodes CASRDRMNTEAFF.

V usage is TRBV30 and J usage is TRBJ2-6, with 7 bases identical to TRBD1. The CDR3 loop spans 15 amino acids. Germline assignment: CDR1 GTSNPN and CDR2 SVGIG (reference sequence). The V gene end was trimmed by 3 bases and the J gene end by 4 bases; junction bases not matched to a gene: 6. For the CDR3, the DNA is TGTGCCTGGAGCCGGGACAGTTTCGGGGCCAACGTCCTGACTTTC. This sequence encodes CAWSRDSFGANVLTF.

V and J are TRBV11-3 and TRBJ2-7; TRBD2 is a possible D gene (5 bases). Trimming pared 0 bases from V and 6 bases from J, leaving 12 bases between. Germline V gene data show CDR1 as SGHNT and CDR2 as YENEEA. The CDR3 is 14 residues long. CDR3 sequence: CASSLDREGGEQYF. The CDR3, as DNA: TGTGCCAGCAGCTTAGATCGAGAGGGTGGCGAGCAGTACTTC. Filled out from reference TRBV11-3 and TRBJ2-7, the complete variable domain reads EAGVVQSPRYKIIEKKQPVAFWCNPISGHNTLYWYLQNLGQGPELLIRYENEEAVDDSQLPKDRFSAERLKGVDSTLKIQPAELGDSAVYLCASSLDREGGEQYFGPGTRLTVT.

This clone came up a few times. The chain has TRBV19 and TRBJ2-1, with TRBD2 as a possible D gene (5 bases). Trimming stripped 3 bases from V and 2 bases from J, with 14 bases between. The CDR3 is made up of 16 amino acids. Germline V lookup: CDR1 LNHDA, CDR2 SQIVND (reference sequence). The CDR3 DNA follows: TGTGCCAGTAGTATCACGAGACTAAAAACCTACAATGAGCAGTTCTTC. Amino acids: CASSITRLKTYNEQFF.

This sequence joins TRBV19 and TRBJ2-1; D uncertain. The germline V gene has CDR1 LNHDA and CDR2 SQIVND (reference sequence). Between the trimmed V and J ends, which lost 7 bases and 10 bases, there was a span of 14 bases. The CDR3 consists of 12 residues. The CDR3 nucleotides are TGTGCCAGTAAGACTCCGTATCGGGAGCAGTTCTTC. Its protein product is CASKTPYREQFF.

The V gene is TRBV6-5, the J gene TRBJ1-1; D gene ambiguous. The CDR3 extends over 13 amino acids. Germline CDR1 and CDR2: MNHEY and SVGAGI. Trimming stripped 0 bases from V and 3 bases from J, with 5 bases between. The CDR3 spells CASSYSSHTEAFF. The CDR3 nucleotides read TGTGCCAGCAGTTACTCGAGTCACACTGAAGCTTTCTTT.

The CDR3 coding sequence is TGTGCCAGCAGCTTAACGGTGACTAGCGGTCTTCTATACAATGAGCAGTTCTTC. This encodes CASSLTVTSGLLYNEQFF. J is TRBJ2-1 and V is TRBV7-3; 9 bases line up with TRBD2. The CDR3 has 18 amino acids. V shed 0 bases, J shed 4 bases, and the junction held 10 bases outside the gene matches. Germline assignment: CDR1 SGHTA and CDR2 FQGTGA. Full variable domain (outside the CDR3, taken from reference TRBV7-3 and TRBJ2-1): GAGVSQTPSNKVTEKGKYVELRCDPISGHTALYWYRQSLGQGPEFLIYFQGTGAADDSGLPNDRFFAVRPEGSVSTLKIQRTERGDSAVYLCASSLTVTSGLLYNEQFFGPGTRLTVL.

The CDR3 region has the DNA TGTGCCAGCAGTTACGGGACAGGGTTCTACGAGCAGTACTTC. This translates into CASSYGTGFYEQYF. The chain recombines TRBV6-5 with TRBJ2-7, with 9 bases matching TRBD1. V shed 2 bases, J shed 3 bases, and the junction held 2 bases outside the gene matches. The CDR3 sequence is 14 residues long. Looked up from germline, CDR1 is MNHEY and CDR2 is SVGAGI.

The chain recombines TRBV25-1 with TRBJ2-5; no reliable D call. The CDR3 spans 12 residues. The germline CDR1 and CDR2 sequences are MGHDK and SYGVNS. V was cut by 1 base and J by 9 bases, with 9 bases left in between. The CDR3, as DNA: TGTGCCAGCAGTGAATCTTCTTTATCCCAGTACTTC. Protein sequence: CASSESSLSQYF.

The chain is built from TRBV7-6 and TRBJ2-2; no clear D. V dropped 1 base and J dropped 7 bases, with 7 bases sitting between them. The CDR3 sequence is 13 residues long. Per germline, CDR1 SGHVS and CDR2 FNYEAQ. The CDR3 protein is CASSLENGGELFF. The CDR3 DNA reads as TGTGCCAGCAGCTTAGAGAACGGCGGGGAGCTGTTTTTT.

The chain joins TRBV28 to TRBJ1-2; weak D call: TRBD1 (6 bases). CDR1 and CDR2 from the germline V gene are MDHEN and SYDVKM. The CDR3 extends over 13 amino acids. Trimming removed 4 bases from V and 5 bases from J, with 11 bases in between. This CDR3 reads CASSSSGQYGYTF. For the CDR3, the DNA is TGTGCCAGCAGTTCCTCCGGACAGTATGGCTACACCTTC.

The chain uses TRBV19 and TRBJ1-5; D remains ambiguous. Trimming stripped 1 base from V and 5 bases from J, with 18 bases between. CDR1 and CDR2 from the germline V gene are LNHDA and SQIVND (reference sequence). The CDR3 contains 17 residues. The CDR3 loop is CASSIGVSRREYQPQHF. In DNA, the CDR3 is TGTGCCAGTAGTATAGGGGTGAGTAGGAGGGAGTATCAGCCCCAGCATTTT. Based on the CDR3 plus reference TRBV19 and TRBJ1-5, the full variable domain is DGGITQSPKYLFRKEGQNVTLSCEQNLNHDAMYWYRQDPGQGLRLIYYSQIVNDFQKGDIAEGYSVSREKKESFPLTVTSAQKNPTAFYLCASSIGVSRREYQPQHFGDGTRLSIL.

This rearrangement joins TRBV7-2 to TRBJ2-1, with 8 bases identical to TRBD2. This CDR3 is built from 17 residues. The germline V gene encodes CDR1 SGHTA and CDR2 FQGNSA. V lost 1 base to trimming and J lost 7 bases; unmatched junction nucleotides: 12. The CDR3 loop is CASSLVSSGSIRNEQFF. The CDR3 coding sequence is TGTGCCAGCAGCTTAGTATCGAGCGGGAGTATTAGGAATGAGCAGTTCTTC. Based on the CDR3 plus reference TRBV7-2 and TRBJ2-1, the full variable domain is GAGVSQSPSNKVTEKGKDVELRCDPISGHTALYWYRQSLGQGLEFLIYFQGNSAPDKSGLPSDRFSAERTGGSVSTLTIQRTQQEDSAVYLCASSLVSSGSIRNEQFFGPGTRLTVL.

The genes are TRBV9 and TRBJ2-7; unclear D gene. CDR1 is SGDLS and CDR2 is YYNGEE in the germline V gene. CDR3 length: 14 amino acids. V lost 0 bases and J 3 bases, leaving 10 bases between the germline ends. CDR3 in amino acids: CASSVGSRSYEQYF. CDR3 nucleotide sequence: TGTGCCAGCAGCGTAGGATCGAGGAGCTACGAGCAGTACTTC.

The chain recombines TRBV2 with TRBJ1-1, with no clear D. This CDR3 spans 11 amino acids. The V and J ends lost 6 bases and 3 bases respectively, with 5 bases between them. The germline V gene has CDR1 SNHLY and CDR2 FYNNEI. CDR3 sequence reads: CASREYTEAFF. CDR3 DNA sequence: TGTGCCAGCAGAGAGTACACTGAAGCTTTCTTT.

The rearrangement joins TRBV7-8 to TRBJ2-7; maybe TRBD2 (5 bases). The CDR3 is made up of 14 amino acids. CDR1 SGHVS and CDR2 FQNEAQ come from the germline V gene. With 5 bases removed from V and 6 bases from J, the gap between germline ends came to 17 bases. DNA of the CDR3: TGTGCCAGCAGCCCAGGAGAGGGTCTTGGCGAGCAGTACTTC. Protein sequence: CASSPGEGLGEQYF.

This clone is a singleton in its sample. The chain recombines TRBV7-2 with TRBJ2-7, with 9 bases lining up with TRBD2. Germline CDR1 reads SGHTA; CDR2 reads FQGNSA. The trim removed 3 bases at V and 0 bases at J, leaving 0 bases unmatched. This CDR3 comprises 14 residues. The CDR3 coding sequence is TGTGCCAGCAGCTTTAGCGGGAGCTCCTACGAGCAGTACTTC. It translates to CASSFSGSSYEQYF.

This clone was counted between two and nine times. The J gene is TRBJ2-2, the V gene TRBV4-1; no firm D call. The germline V and J ends were trimmed by 1 base and 1 base, with 7 bases remaining between them. CDR1 is MGHRA, CDR2 YSYEKL, per germline. The CDR3 loop spans 15 amino acids. CDR3 bases: TGCGCCAGCAGCCAAGTCCGACAGAACACCGGGGAGCTGTTTTTT. Translated, it gives CASSQVRQNTGELFF.

V and J are TRBV12-3 or TRBV12-4 and TRBJ2-1, with 7 bases fitting TRBD2. V lost 6 bases and J lost 12; bases outside the gene matches: 5. The CDR3 runs to 11 residues. CDR3 coding DNA: TGTGCCAGCAGCATCAGGGAGGGGCAGTTCTTC. This gives the protein CASSIREGQFF.

CDR3 coding DNA: TGCAGCGTTGGTACAGGCTTGAACACTGAAGCTTTCTTT. This codes for CSVGTGLNTEAFF. This chain joins TRBV29-1 and TRBJ1-1, with D possibly matching TRBD1 (5 bases). Germline CDR1 and CDR2: SQVTM and ANQGSEA. Trimming removed 4 bases at V and 0 bases at J, with 9 bases between. The CDR3 is 13 residues long.

Concerning this clone: One junction end does not reproduce the germline sequence, and a read error may be involved. The chain is built from TRBV7-9 and TRBJ2-7, with TRBD1 as a possible D gene (6 bases). Germline V gene data show CDR1 as SEHNR and CDR2 as FQNEAQ (reference sequence). This CDR3 spans 13 amino acids. The CDR3 sequence is CASRSPGSGHIYF. In DNA form, the CDR3 reads TGTGCCAGCAGATCCCCCGGCTCGGGACACATTTATTTC.

The chain employs TRBV12-5 and TRBJ2-1; 15 bases match TRBD2. J was trimmed by 6 bases and V by 3 bases; bases with no gene match: 9. The CDR3 spans 18 residues. Germline V lookup: CDR1 LGHNT, CDR2 FRNRAP. The CDR3 reads CASGFTYPGLAGGNEQFF. Written as DNA, the CDR3 is TGTGCTAGTGGTTTTACCTACCCGGGACTAGCGGGAGGCAATGAGCAGTTCTTC.

The chain joins TRBV11-3 to TRBJ1-2; 7 bases match TRBD1. Losses at the gene ends were 3 bases for V and 3 bases for J; bases not matched to a gene: 7. CDR3 length: 15 amino acids. Germline assignment: CDR1 SGHNT and CDR2 YENEEA. The CDR3 sequence: CASSFYNQGDYGYTF. The CDR3 DNA reads as TGTGCCAGCAGCTTCTACAACCAGGGGGACTATGGCTACACCTTC.

The chain uses TRBV27 and TRBJ1-1, with 12 bases aligning to TRBD1. The germline gives CDR1 MNHEY, CDR2 SMNVEV (reference sequence). The CDR3 has 18 residues. Trimming removed 1 base from V and 8 bases from J; junction bases left unmatched: 14. This CDR3 reads CASSLFHTGTGGAAEAFF. The CDR3 DNA follows: TGTGCCAGCAGTTTATTCCACACCGGGACAGGGGGCGCGGCGGAAGCTTTCTTT.

This clone has just one count. DNA for the CDR3: TGCGCCAGCAGCCAGGTGGGACAGGGGGATGGCTACACCTTC. This codes for CASSQVGQGDGYTF. The V gene is TRBV4-1, the J gene TRBJ1-2; 11 nucleotides match TRBD1. Germline CDR1 is MGHRA and CDR2 is YSYEKL. The CDR3 is made up of 14 amino acids. The V and J ends lost 3 bases and 6 bases, in that order; junction bases with no gene match: 3.

The chain couples TRBV29-1 to TRBJ2-1, with D perhaps TRBD2 (6 bases). This CDR3 region has 14 residues. The V end was cut by 7 bases, the J end by 7 bases, with 20 bases between. Per germline, CDR1 SQVTM and CDR2 ANQGSEA. The CDR3 sequence is CSGRGQALGNEQFF. The DNA for the CDR3 is TGCAGCGGGAGGGGTCAGGCCCTTGGAAATGAGCAGTTCTTC.

The chain employs TRBV28 and TRBJ2-1, with TRBD1 matching over 7 bases. CDR1 MDHEN and CDR2 SYDVKM come from the germline V gene. With 4 bases clipped from V and 3 bases from J, the junction kept 12 bases outside the gene matches. The CDR3 is 17 residues long. DNA of the CDR3: TGTGCCAGCAGTTCTAAGCGGACAGGAAGTTTCTACAATGAGCAGTTCTTC. It yields the protein CASSSKRTGSFYNEQFF. Looking up the rest from reference TRBV28 and TRBJ2-1 gives the full variable domain: DVKVTQSSRYLVKRTGEKVFLECVQDMDHENMFWYRQDPGLGLRLIYFSYDVKMKEKGDIPEGYSVSREKKERFSLILESASTNQTSMYLCASSSKRTGSFYNEQFFGPGTRLTVL.